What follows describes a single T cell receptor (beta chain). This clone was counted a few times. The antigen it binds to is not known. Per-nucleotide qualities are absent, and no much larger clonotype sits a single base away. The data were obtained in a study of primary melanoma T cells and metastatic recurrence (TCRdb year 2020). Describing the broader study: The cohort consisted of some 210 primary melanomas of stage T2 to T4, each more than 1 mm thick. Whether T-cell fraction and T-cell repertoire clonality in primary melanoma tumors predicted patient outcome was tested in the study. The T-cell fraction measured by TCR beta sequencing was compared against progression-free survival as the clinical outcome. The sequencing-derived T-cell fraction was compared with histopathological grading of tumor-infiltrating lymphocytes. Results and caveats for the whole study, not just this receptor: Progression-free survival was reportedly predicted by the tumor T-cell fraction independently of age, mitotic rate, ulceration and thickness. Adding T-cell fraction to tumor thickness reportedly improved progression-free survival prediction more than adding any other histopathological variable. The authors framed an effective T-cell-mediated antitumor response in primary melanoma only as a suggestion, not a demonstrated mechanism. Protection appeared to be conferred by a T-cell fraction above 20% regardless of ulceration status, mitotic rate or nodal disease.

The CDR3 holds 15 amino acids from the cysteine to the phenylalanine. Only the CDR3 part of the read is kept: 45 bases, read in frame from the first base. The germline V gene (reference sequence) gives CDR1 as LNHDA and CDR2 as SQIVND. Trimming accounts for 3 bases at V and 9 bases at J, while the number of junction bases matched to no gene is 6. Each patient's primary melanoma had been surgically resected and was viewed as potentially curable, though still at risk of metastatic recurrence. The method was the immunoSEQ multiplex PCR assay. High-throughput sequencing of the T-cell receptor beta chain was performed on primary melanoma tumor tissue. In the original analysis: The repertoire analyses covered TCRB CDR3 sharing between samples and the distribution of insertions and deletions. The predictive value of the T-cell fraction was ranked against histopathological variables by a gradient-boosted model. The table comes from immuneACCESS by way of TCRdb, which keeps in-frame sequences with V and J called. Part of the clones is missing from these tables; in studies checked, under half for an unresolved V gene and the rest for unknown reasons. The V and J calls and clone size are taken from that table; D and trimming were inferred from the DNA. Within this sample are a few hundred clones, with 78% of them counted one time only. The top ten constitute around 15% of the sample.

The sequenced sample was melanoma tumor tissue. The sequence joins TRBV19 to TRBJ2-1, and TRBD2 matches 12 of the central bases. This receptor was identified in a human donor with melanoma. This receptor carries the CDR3 CASSMGLAGGGEQFF. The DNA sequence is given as TGTGCCAGTAGTATGGGGCTAGCGGGAGGGGGTGAGCAGTTCTTC.